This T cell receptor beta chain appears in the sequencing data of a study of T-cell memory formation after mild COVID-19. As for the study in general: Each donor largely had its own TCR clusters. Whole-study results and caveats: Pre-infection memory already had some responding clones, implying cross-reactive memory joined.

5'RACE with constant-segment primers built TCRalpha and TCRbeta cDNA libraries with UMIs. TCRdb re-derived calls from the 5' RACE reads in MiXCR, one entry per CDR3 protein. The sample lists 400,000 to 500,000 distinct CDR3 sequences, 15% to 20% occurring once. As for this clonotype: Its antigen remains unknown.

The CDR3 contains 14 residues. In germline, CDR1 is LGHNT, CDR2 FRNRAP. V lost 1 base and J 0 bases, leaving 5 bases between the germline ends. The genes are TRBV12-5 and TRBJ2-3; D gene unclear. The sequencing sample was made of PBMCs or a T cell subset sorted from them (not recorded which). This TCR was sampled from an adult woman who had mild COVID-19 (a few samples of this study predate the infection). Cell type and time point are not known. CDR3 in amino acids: CASGLDLSTDTQYF. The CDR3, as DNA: TGTGCTAGTGGTTTGGACCTGAGCACAGATACGCAGTATTTT.